These 15 T cell receptor beta chains were all obtained from the same sample, sequenced in a study of OX40 agonist ivuxolimab in advanced cancers. Only in-frame clones appear in the TCRdb table, and some are missing; sequencing was by immunoSEQ multiplex PCR. The repertoire consists of around 74,000 clones, with about nine tenths occurring once and the leading ten covering more than 2.5%. The specimen comprised CD4+ or CD8+ T cells sorted from blood, sampled in a trial of the OX40 agonist ivuxolimab. Source of these receptors: an adult with an advanced solid tumor such as melanoma, head and neck, liver or kidney cancer.

The rearrangement links TRBV6-1 to TRBJ1-2; D is unresolved. Trimming removed 1 base from V and 4 bases from J, with 16 bases in between. This CDR3 comprises 16 residues. The germline V gene encodes CDR1 MNHNS and CDR2 SASEGT. CDR3 in DNA: TGTGCCAGCAGTGAAGTTGCGCGGGCCCTGGCCTATGGCTACACCTTC. Translated, it gives CASSEVARALAYGYTF.

This chain uses TRBV5-5 with TRBJ1-2; D is unclear. V shed 1 base and J shed 4 bases, with 8 bases lying between them. Germline lookup yields CDR1 SGHKS and CDR2 YYEKEE (reference sequence). The CDR3 runs to 13 residues. CDR3 nucleotide sequence: TGTGCCAGCAGCTTGAATGGAGGCTATGGCTACACCTTC. Translating gives CASSLNGGYGYTF.

This sequence joins TRBV27 and TRBJ1-2; D is possibly TRBD1 (6 bases). Trimming shortened V by 6 bases and J by 8 bases, and 25 bases separated the two germline ends. This CDR3 comprises 16 residues. From germline, CDR1 is MNHEY and CDR2 SMNVEV (reference sequence). In nucleotides, the CDR3 is TGTGCCAGCAGCTGGCTTTCCGGGCGGGACAACAGGGGCTACACCTTC. It specifies CASSWLSGRDNRGYTF.

The J gene is TRBJ2-2, the V gene TRBV19, with D possibly matching TRBD1 (5 bases). CDR1 is LNHDA, CDR2 SQIVND, per germline (reference sequence). Trimming cost V 7 bases and J 4 bases, with 16 bases left between them. The CDR3 runs 15 residues. The CDR3 loop is CASTPGRAGTGELFF. Here the CDR3 DNA reads TGTGCCAGTACCCCCGGCAGGGCCGGCACCGGGGAGCTGTTTTTT.

This clone was counted once. This chain joins TRBV6-6 and TRBJ1-1; a possible D gene is TRBD1 (5 bases). V lost 4 bases and J lost 10, with 13 bases in between. The CDR3 runs 12 residues. CDR1 MNHNY and CDR2 SVGAGI come from the germline V gene (reference sequence). CDR3 DNA sequence: TGTGCCAGCAGTTTACCCCGGGGGGTAGCTTTCTTT. Protein: CASSLPRGVAFF.

This clone has just one count. The chain uses TRBV7-9 and TRBJ2-2; D is ambiguous. Germline values: CDR1 SEHNR, CDR2 FQNEAQ (reference sequence). With 1 base removed from V and 5 bases from J, the gap between germline ends came to 2 bases. CDR3 length: 12 amino acids. CDR3 in DNA: TGTGCCAGCAGCTTAGTGACCGGGGAGCTGTTTTTT. Protein product: CASSLVTGELFF.

This sequence joins TRBV10-3 and TRBJ1-5; D unclear. The CDR3 length is 14 residues. V was cut by 10 bases and J by 4 bases, with 17 bases left in between. Germline V gene lookup returns CDR1 ENHRY and CDR2 SYGVKD. The CDR3 DNA is TGTGCCACCTCCCTAGATGATAGTAATCAGCCCCAGCATTTT. Amino acids: CATSLDDSNQPQHF.

This clone showed up just once. The rearrangement uses TRBV9 and TRBJ2-1; D not resolved. The CDR3 contains 14 residues. Trimming cost V 0 bases and J 3 bases, with 7 bases left between them. The V gene's germline CDR1 is SGDLS and CDR2 YYNGEE. The CDR3 sequence is CASSVGASYNEQFF. CDR3 bases: TGTGCCAGCAGCGTAGGAGCCAGCTACAATGAGCAGTTCTTC.

The rearrangement joins TRBV7-9 to TRBJ1-1, with a possible D match to TRBD1 (5 bases). Germline V gene lookup returns CDR1 SEHNR and CDR2 FQNEAQ (reference sequence). Trimming stripped 1 base from V and 11 bases from J, with 17 bases between. The CDR3 spans 14 residues. CDR3 nucleotide sequence: TGTGCCAGCAGCTTAGATCCGGGGTCTGGGGCGGCTTTCTTT. It specifies CASSLDPGSGAAFF.

The gene calls are TRBV6-1 and TRBJ2-7; D possibly uses TRBD1 or TRBD2 (5 bases each). Germline CDR1 reads MNHNS; CDR2 reads SASEGT. With 6 bases removed from V and 3 bases from J, the gap between germline ends came to 15 bases. The CDR3 contains 14 residues. The CDR3 nucleotides read TGTGCCAGCAGGGGGGTGGCAGAAGACTACGAGCAGTACTTC. Translation gives CASRGVAEDYEQYF.

The J gene is TRBJ1-6, the V gene TRBV13; no clear D. V shed 5 bases and J shed 2 bases, with 10 bases lying between them. Per the germline V gene, CDR1 is PRHDT and CDR2 is FYEKMQ (reference sequence). This CDR3 is built from 15 residues. The CDR3, as DNA: TGTGCCAGCAGCACCTCGGTCCCCTATAATTCACCCCTCCACTTT. It is translated as CASSTSVPYNSPLHF.

The chain couples TRBV2 to TRBJ2-3, with D possibly matching TRBD1 (5 bases). CDR3 length: 14 residues. Germline V lookup: CDR1 SNHLY, CDR2 FYNNEI. Trimming stripped 4 bases from V and 6 bases from J, with 14 bases between. CDR3 sequence: CASSVWADSDTQYF. The CDR3 nucleotides read TGTGCCAGCAGTGTTTGGGCAGACAGCGATACGCAGTATTTT. The complete variable domain, with remaining parts taken from reference TRBV2 and TRBJ2-3, reads EPEVTQTPSHQVTQMGQEVILRCVPISNHLYFYWYRQILGQKVEFLVSFYNNEISEKSEIFDDQFSVERPDGSNFTLKIRSTKLEDSAMYFCASSVWADSDTQYFGPGTRLTVL.

The chain carries TRBV5-1 and TRBJ1-1; perhaps TRBD1 as D (5 bases). This CDR3 comprises 14 residues. CDR1 and CDR2 (germline): SGHRS, YFSETQ. The germline V and J ends were trimmed by 3 bases and 3 bases, with 12 bases remaining between them. CDR3 coding DNA: TGCGCCAGCAGCTCCCTCGGGGGGGACACTGAAGCTTTCTTT. This encodes CASSSLGGDTEAFF.

The chain recombines TRBV28 with TRBJ2-5, with TRBD1 identical over 9 bases. The CDR3 totals 14 residues. V shed 4 bases and J 5 bases; nucleotides not matched to a gene: 5. Germline values: CDR1 MDHEN, CDR2 SYDVKM. Here the CDR3 reads CASSSTGGVETQYF. The CDR3 DNA reads TGTGCCAGCAGTTCTACAGGGGGCGTGGAGACCCAGTACTTC.

This chain uses TRBV6-6 with TRBJ1-3; TRBD1 might be the D (5 bases). The germline V and J ends were trimmed by 5 bases and 0 bases, with 11 bases remaining between them. This CDR3 region has 15 residues. From germline, CDR1 is MNHNY and CDR2 SVGAGI (reference sequence). The CDR3 region is CASSTGTGSGNTIYF. The DNA for the CDR3 is TGTGCCAGCAGTACGGGAACAGGCTCTGGAAACACCATATATTTT.